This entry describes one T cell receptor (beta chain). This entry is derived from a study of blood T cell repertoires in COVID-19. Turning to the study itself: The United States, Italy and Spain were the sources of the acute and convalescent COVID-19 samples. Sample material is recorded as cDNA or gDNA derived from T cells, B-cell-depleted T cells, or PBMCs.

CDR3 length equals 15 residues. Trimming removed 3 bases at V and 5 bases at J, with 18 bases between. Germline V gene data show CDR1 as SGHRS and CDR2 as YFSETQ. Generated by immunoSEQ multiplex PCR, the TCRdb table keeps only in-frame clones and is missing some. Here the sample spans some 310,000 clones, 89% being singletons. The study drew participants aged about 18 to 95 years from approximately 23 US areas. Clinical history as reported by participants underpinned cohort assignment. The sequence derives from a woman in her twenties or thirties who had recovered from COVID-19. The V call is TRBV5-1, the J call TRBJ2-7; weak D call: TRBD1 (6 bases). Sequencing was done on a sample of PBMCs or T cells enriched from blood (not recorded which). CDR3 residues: CASSSVLQGSHEQYF. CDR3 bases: TGCGCCAGCAGCTCCGTTCTACAGGGAAGCCACGAGCAGTACTTC.